These T cell receptor beta chains were read from a single sample in a study of T cell responses to AZD1222 COVID-19 vaccine. TCRdb's copy holds only in-frame clones and misses some; the assay was immunoSEQ multiplex PCR. The sample holds 96,000 or so clones, approximately 87% seen once. Sequencing was performed on peripheral blood, taken on day 0 of AZD1222 vaccination. These receptors originate from an adult in good health. Each CDR3 is given with its conserved first and last residue. D genes are given only for firm matches. Where a row states a size, it is once, few, many or the class of an expanded clone; other rows omit it.

cdr3_length,j_call,v_call,d_call,clone_size,cdr3_nt,cdr3_aa
15,TRBJ1-3,TRBV3-1/TRBV3-2,NA,NA,TGTGCCAGCAGCCTTTCATGGGACTCTGGAAACACCATATATTTT,CASSLSWDSGNTIYF
13,TRBJ1-2,TRBV28,TRBD1,NA,TGTGCCAGCCTCAGTGACAGGGTGTATGGCTACACCTTC,CASLSDRVYGYTF
15,TRBJ2-1,TRBV28,TRBD2,NA,TGTGCCAGCAGTGATAGCGGGAGGGTTAACAATGAGCAGTTCTTC,CASSDSGRVNNEQFF
13,TRBJ1-1,TRBV5-3,NA,NA,TGTGCCAGAAGCTTGGTTCCGGAGACTGAAGCTTTCTTT,CARSLVPETEAFF
12,TRBJ1-1,TRBV30,NA,NA,TGTGCCTGGAGTGTTCAGGCGAGAGCAGCTTTCTTT,CAWSVQARAAFF
17,TRBJ2-5,TRBV4-3,NA,NA,TGCGCCAGCAGCCAAGATTATTACCCGGTGGGGCCAGAGACCCAGTACTTC,CASSQDYYPVGPETQYF
17,TRBJ2-1,TRBV4-3,TRBD2,NA,TGCGCCAGCAGCCCCTTACTCAGCGGGAGGGCCGCGGATGAGCAGTTCTTC,CASSPLLSGRAADEQFF
13,TRBJ1-4,TRBV27,NA,NA,TGTGCCAGCGCGCGCTCAGTGAATGAAAAACTGTTTTTT,CASARSVNEKLFF
17,TRBJ1-6,TRBV10-3,NA,NA,TGTGCCATCAGCCCACAGGAGGATAGCTCCTATAATTCACCCCTCCACTTT,CAISPQEDSSYNSPLHF
18,TRBJ1-6,TRBV4-3,NA,NA,TGCGCCAGCAGCCAAGTCCCTCCGCAGCGAGGGTCTAATTCACCCCTCCACTTT,CASSQVPPQRGSNSPLHF
17,TRBJ2-7,TRBV4-2,NA,NA,TGTGCCAGCAGCCAAGATCGGCCCAGCGGGTTTCCCTACGAGCAGTACTTC,CASSQDRPSGFPYEQYF
13,TRBJ1-1,TRBV10-1,NA,few,TGCGCCAGCATCCCCCGGGTCTGGCCGTGGGCTTTCTTT,CASIPRVWPWAFF
14,TRBJ2-2,TRBV6-9,NA,NA,TGTGCCAGTTATGAGACTAGGAACACCGGGGAGCTGTTTTTT,CASYETRNTGELFF
16,TRBJ2-2,TRBV7-6,TRBD2,NA,TGTGCCAGCAGCTTAATTGCGGGAGTGGGGACCGGGGAGCTGTTTTTT,CASSLIAGVGTGELFF
16,TRBJ2-1,TRBV28,NA,NA,TGTGCCAGCAGTTTGTTAACAGGGCCCTCCTACAATGAGCAGTTCTTC,CASSLLTGPSYNEQFF
12,TRBJ2-1,TRBV9,NA,NA,TGTGCCAGCGGGGGCTCCTCTGGCGAGCAGTTCTTC,CASGGSSGEQFF
18,TRBJ2-7,TRBV7-9,TRBD2,NA,TGTGCCAGCAGCTCGGGACTAGCGGGAGGCCACGTCTCCTACGAGCAGTACTTC,CASSSGLAGGHVSYEQYF
12,TRBJ2-2,TRBV7-2,NA,NA,TGTGCCAGCAGCTACAATACCGGGGAGCTGTTTTTT,CASSYNTGELFF
17,TRBJ2-1,TRBV7-3,TRBD2,NA,TGTGCCAGCAGTCAAACTAGCGGGTCGATCTCCTACAATGAGCAGTTCTTC,CASSQTSGSISYNEQFF
14,TRBJ1-5,TRBV7-9,NA,NA,TGTGCCAGCCGAAGCTCGGGGGGCGATCAGCCCCAGCATTTT,CASRSSGGDQPQHF
14,TRBJ1-6,TRBV27,NA,NA,TGTGCCACCAGTCAGGGATTCTATAATTCACCCCTCCACTTT,CATSQGFYNSPLHF
10,TRBJ1-5,TRBV11-3,NA,NA,TGTGCCAGCAGCGCGGGCCCCCAGCATTTT,CASSAGPQHF
16,TRBJ2-3,TRBV14,TRBD2,NA,TGTGCCAGCAGCCAAGATGTCGGACTAGTCACAGATACGCAGTATTTT,CASSQDVGLVTDTQYF
13,TRBJ1-2,TRBV5-1,NA,few,TGCGCCAGCAGATCGACAGAACTATATGGCTACACCTTC,CASRSTELYGYTF
19,TRBJ2-1,TRBV6-2/TRBV6-3,NA,NA,TGTGCCAGCAGTTACCGGACAGGGGATACGGCGGGAGGGCTGAATGAGCAGTTCTTC,CASSYRTGDTAGGLNEQFF
21,TRBJ2-5,TRBV24-1,TRBD2,NA,TGTGCCACCAGTGATTTGAAGGGTGGGGAGGATGAGCGGGAGAATAAAGAGACCCAGTACTTC,CATSDLKGGEDERENKETQYF
14,TRBJ1-5,TRBV18,NA,NA,TGTGCCAGCTCGGCAGAGAATAGCAATCAGCCCCAGCATTTT,CASSAENSNQPQHF
13,TRBJ2-2,TRBV9,NA,NA,TGTGCCAGCAGCCCAGGGCCCAACGGGGAGCTGTTTTTT,CASSPGPNGELFF
16,TRBJ2-1,TRBV5-4,TRBD1,NA,TGTGCCAGCAGCTTGGGTAAAGGACAGGGGTACAATGAGCAGTTCTTC,CASSLGKGQGYNEQFF
13,TRBJ2-5,TRBV14,NA,NA,TGTGCCAGCAGCCAAGAGGAGCTGGGCTCCCAGTACTTC,CASSQEELGSQYF
17,TRBJ2-1,TRBV18,NA,NA,TGTGCCAGCTCACCACCGATGAGAGCTCCCTCCTACAATGAGCAGTTCTTC,CASSPPMRAPSYNEQFF